This T cell receptor beta chain emerged from a study of CD8+CD57+ T cells in acquired aplastic anemia. Overall study context: The average for DNA from sorted CD4+ and CD8+ cells was approximately 3.2 ug.

Germline-derived CDR1 and CDR2 are MNHNS and SASEGT. CDR3 length: 14 residues. V dropped 10 bases and J dropped 9 bases, with 19 bases sitting between them. Both TCR beta VDJ combination and CDR3 sequence profiling were carried out. Genomic DNA was the template for this profiling. Each CDR3 protein gets one entry after TCRdb re-called the reads with MiXCR. The profile shows some 220,000 distinct CDR3 sequences, 30% to 40% of them singletons. This clonotype was recorded a few times. The chain is built from TRBV6-1 and TRBJ2-6; the D gene is possibly TRBD1 (6 bases). This TCR was sampled from a human donor in good health, serving as a control. Sequencing was carried out using sorted CD4+, CD8+, or CD8+CD57+ T cells (not recorded which) from PBMCs. The CDR3 is CATNRVSKVNVLTF. The CDR3, as DNA: TGTGCCACCAACAGGGTCTCAAAAGTCAACGTCCTGACTTTC.